This T cell receptor beta chain was documented in a study of vaccination effects on CD4 cells after COVID-19. Whole-study findings and limits: Cross-reactivity toward common cold coronaviruses was confined to only 1 of 255 vaccine-induced clones in healthy vaccinees.

About this clone itself: Its antigen is as yet unknown.

Once cultured for approximately eleven days, the cells underwent separation to obtain CD4+ T cells. This table comes from immunoSEQ multiplex PCR, and its TCRdb copy is limited to in-frame clones, with some not included. The sample yields some 40,000 clones, around 76% seen once. J lost 5 bases, V lost 5 bases, and 8 bases had no gene match. CDR1 and CDR2 (germline): SGHTA, FQGTGA. This CDR3 contains 15 residues. This chain uses TRBV7-3 with TRBJ2-5; 10 bases map to TRBD2. The sample consisted of CD4+ T cells from PBMCs cultured without peptide, taken before COVID-19 vaccination. This receptor was identified in a human donor who received a COVID-19 vaccine. The CDR3 DNA reads as TGTGCCAGCAGCCTCCAAGCGGGGGGGCCGGAGACCCAGTACTTC. Protein product: CASSLQAGGPETQYF.